What follows is one TCR beta chain and its context. This receptor's antigen is unknown. No base-level quality is on record; no much larger clone is a single base apart. The treatment or condition label corresponds to: around 19 received Ad26.COV2.S at low or high dose, single or two shots; roughly five received placebo; per-sample allocation not given. For vaccine and placebo recipients, repertoires were sequenced using samples collected on day 63 after the first injection. Between 29 July and 7 August 2020, Cohort 1b enrolled about 27 adults aged 18-55 years at one site in Boston, USA. Ad26.COV2.S was a replication-incompetent adenovirus type 26 vector that expressed a prefusion-stabilized SARS-CoV-2 spike protein derived from the original Wuhan strain. The record originates from a study of Ad26.COV2.S vaccination and SARS-CoV-2 variants (dated by TCRdb to the early 2020s). Study-wide context: Vaccine-arm donors came from COV1001, a multicentre, randomized, double-blind, placebo-controlled phase I-IIa trial of Ad26.COV2.S in healthy adults. Ad26.COV2.S was administered intramuscularly at 5 x 10^10 or 1 x 10^11 viral particles, either as a single shot or as two shots given 56 days apart. TCRbeta repertoire sequencing served as the tool for gauging how specific and how broad the SARS-CoV-2-reactive T cell receptors were following Ad26.COV2.S vaccination. A total of around 32 samples were included in the TCR-sequenced set, comprising some 20 Ad26.COV2.S vaccine recipients, 5 placebo recipients and 8 SARS-CoV-2 convalescent individuals. Trial participants were randomized into five groups of five, in which low-dose or high-dose Ad26.COV2.S was given once or twice, or placebo was given on both occasions. Throughout the experiments and outcome assessment, investigators stayed blinded to trial group allocation.

TCRbeta CDR3 regions were sequenced with the immunoSEQ Assay. After extraction, genomic DNA underwent amplification by bias-controlled multiplex PCR, followed by high-throughput sequencing. The authors processed their data as follows. Collapsing and filtering of sequences were performed to quantify the absolute abundance of each unique TCRbeta CDR3 region. T cell fraction was estimated by normalizing TCRbeta template counts to usable DNA, with usable DNA measured through amplification of reference genes found in all nucleated cells. Repertoire TCRs were annotated as SARS-CoV-2-specific by exact matching of V gene, CDR3 amino acid sequence and J gene to a known reactive TCR set. The reference SARS-CoV-2 TCR set was obtained from MIRA and was filtered for enrichment in COVID-19-positive ImmuneCODE repertoires, whereby public or cross-reactive TCRs were removed. Based on the MIRA antigens, annotated TCRs were further analysed at the level of specific ORF or position within ORF. Breadth was defined as annotated unique rearrangements over total unique productive rearrangements; depth was the summed frequency of those rearrangements. TCR breadth was compared between groups using two-sided Wilcoxon rank-sum tests. Held by TCRdb, this immuneACCESS table contains in-frame sequences only and omits some clones. Under half of the omission traces to an unresolved V gene where checked; the cause of the rest is unknown. D and trimming were read from the DNA, whereas the V and J calls and clone size are those reported in that table. The sample table contains some 350,000 clones; only one count was recorded for 70% to 90% of them. Jointly, the top ten make up roughly 3.5% of the sample.

The paper's findings and limits, for the study overall: Comparable non-spike TCR breadth was observed between vaccine and placebo recipients, consistent with only spike being contained in the vaccine. Higher spike-specific TCR breadth was observed in Ad26.COV2.S recipients than in placebo recipients (P = 0.0014). It was noted by the authors that total T cell responses may have been underestimated by the TCR breadth and depth analyses. Comparing responses between vaccine doses or regimens was not something the study was powered to do. After vaccination, spike-specific CD8+ and CD4+ T cell responses were reported to show substantial breadth.

Including the terminal cysteine and phenylalanine, the CDR3 comprises 13 residues. Only the CDR3 part of the read is kept: 39 bases, read in frame from the first base. A distance of 12 bases separates the germline ends of V and J, which lose 4 bases and 5 bases respectively. The germline V gene specifies LGHNA as CDR1 and YSLEER as CDR2. The source material was peripheral blood, sampled in a trial of Ad26.COV2.S vaccine versus placebo. The rearrangement combines TRBV4-3 with TRBJ2-7; TRBD1 could be the D gene, as 6 bases match. The clonotype was recovered from a person between 18 and 65 years old who received the Ad26.COV2.S COVID-19 vaccine or a placebo. The DNA sequence is TGCGCCAGCAGCCCTGGGGGCAGCGACGAGCAGTACTTC. Its protein product is CASSPGGSDEQYF.